The T cell receptor beta chain under discussion was sequenced for a study of blood T cell repertoires in COVID-19. Study information: Specimens from acute and convalescent COVID-19 originated in the United States, Italy and Spain.

V was pared by 7 bases and J by 5 bases, with 9 bases of the junction left unmatched. Germline V gene sequence: CDR1 LNHDA, CDR2 SQIVND (reference sequence). This CDR3 is 14 amino acids long. Assay: immunoSEQ multiplex PCR; the TCRdb copy retains only in-frame clones and omits some. The sample lists about 310,000 clones, around 90% seen once, with about 1% in the top ten. Sample: peripheral blood. V and J are TRBV19 and TRBJ1-2; TRBD1 agrees at 8 bases. The receptor comes from a woman aged 40 to 55 with COVID-19, enrolled during active disease. CDR3 bases: TGTGCCAGTACCGCGACAGGGGAGGCTTATGGCTACACCTTC. Translation gives CASTATGEAYGYTF.